This T cell receptor beta chain was captured in a study of T cells in localized non-small cell lung cancer. Profiled with immunoSEQ multiplex PCR; TCRdb holds only in-frame clones, not every one. The sample has over 3,000 clones, approximately 25% seen once. Source: lung tumor tissue, taken before any cancer treatment. The receptor was isolated from a man between 40 and 69 years old with stage II squamous cell lung carcinoma.

The CDR3 DNA reads as TGCGCCAGCAGTTTTAGTCCAAACAATGAGCAGTTCTTC. Protein product: CASSFSPNNEQFF. This chain uses TRBV10-2 with TRBJ2-1; D gene unclear. Trimming removed 5 bases from V and 5 bases from J, with 10 bases in between. Germline V CDR1 and CDR2: WSHSY, SAAADI. The CDR3 has 13 residues.